Only one count was recorded for the clone carrying this T cell receptor (beta chain). This specimen belongs to a study of control samples from healthy donors and cancer patients. Method: immunoSEQ multiplex PCR; TCRdb's copy keeps in-frame clones and lacks some. The repertoire includes over 100,000 clones, over 75% of them detected once, and about 2.3% sits in the top ten. The CDR3 covers 16 residues. Germline CDR1 reads SEHNR; CDR2 reads FQNEAQ (reference sequence). The germline V and J ends were trimmed by 5 bases and 0 bases, with 16 bases remaining between them. The chain combines TRBV7-9 with TRBJ1-1, with a possible D match to TRBD1 (6 bases). This receptor was taken from a man between 40 and 49 years old in good health. The specimen was blood. This CDR3 is CASSPRGGIMNTEAFF. The CDR3 DNA sequence: TGTGCCAGCAGCCCACGAGGGGGAATCATGAACACTGAAGCTTTCTTT.